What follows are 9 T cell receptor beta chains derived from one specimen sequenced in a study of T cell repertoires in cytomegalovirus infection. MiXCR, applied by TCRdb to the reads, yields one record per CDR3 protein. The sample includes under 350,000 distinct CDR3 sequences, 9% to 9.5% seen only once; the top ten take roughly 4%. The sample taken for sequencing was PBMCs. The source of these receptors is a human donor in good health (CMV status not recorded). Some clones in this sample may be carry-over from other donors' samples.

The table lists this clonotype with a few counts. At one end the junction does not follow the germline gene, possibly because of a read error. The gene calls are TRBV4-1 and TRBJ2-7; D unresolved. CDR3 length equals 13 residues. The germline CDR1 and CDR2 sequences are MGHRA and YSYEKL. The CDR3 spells CASSPHLYYEQYF. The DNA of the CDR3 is TGTGCCAGCAGCCCGCACCTTTACTACGAGCAGTACTTC.

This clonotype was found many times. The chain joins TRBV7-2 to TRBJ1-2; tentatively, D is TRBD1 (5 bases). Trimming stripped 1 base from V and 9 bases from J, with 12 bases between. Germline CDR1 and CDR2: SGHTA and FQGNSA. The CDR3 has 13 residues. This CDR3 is CASSLVQGGSYTF. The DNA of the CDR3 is TGTGCCAGCAGCTTAGTCCAGGGAGGAAGCTACACCTTC.

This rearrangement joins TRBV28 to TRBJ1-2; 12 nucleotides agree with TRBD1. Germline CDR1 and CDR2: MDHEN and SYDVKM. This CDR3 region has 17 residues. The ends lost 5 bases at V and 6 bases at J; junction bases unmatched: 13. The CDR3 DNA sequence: TGTGCCAGCAGTAGTGGGACAGGGGGCGCCTTGGGAAATGGCTACACCTTC. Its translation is CASSSGTGGALGNGYTF.

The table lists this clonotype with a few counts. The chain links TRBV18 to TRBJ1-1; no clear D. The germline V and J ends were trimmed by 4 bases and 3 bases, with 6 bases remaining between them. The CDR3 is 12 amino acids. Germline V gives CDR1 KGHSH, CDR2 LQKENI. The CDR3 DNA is TGTGCCAGCTCACTCGGCTACACTGAAGCTTTCTTT. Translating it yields CASSLGYTEAFF. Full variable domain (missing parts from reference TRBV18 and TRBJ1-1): NAGVMQNPRHLVRRRGQEARLRCSPMKGHSHVYWYRQLPEEGLKFMVYLQKENIIDESGMPKERFSAEFPKEGPSILRIQQVVRGDSAAYFCASSLGYTEAFFGQGTRLTVV.

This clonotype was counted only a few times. The CDR3 loop is CASSLRGWAANTGELFF. The CDR3 region has the DNA TGTGCCAGCAGCTTACGGGGGTGGGCTGCCAACACCGGGGAGCTGTTTTTT. The rearrangement uses TRBV7-2 and TRBJ2-2; maybe TRBD2 (6 bases). CDR1 and CDR2 from the germline V gene are SGHTA and FQGNSA. The germline V and J ends were trimmed by 2 bases and 2 bases, with 15 bases remaining between them. This CDR3 contains 17 residues.

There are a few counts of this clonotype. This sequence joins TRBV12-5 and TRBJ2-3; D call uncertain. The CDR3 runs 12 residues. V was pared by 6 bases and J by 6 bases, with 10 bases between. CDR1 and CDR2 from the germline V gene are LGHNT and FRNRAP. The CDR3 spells CASGSFLDTQYF. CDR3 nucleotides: TGTGCTAGTGGGTCTTTCCTTGATACGCAGTATTTT. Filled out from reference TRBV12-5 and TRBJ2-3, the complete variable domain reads DARVTQTPRHKVTEMGQEVTMRCQPILGHNTVFWYRQTMMQGLELLAYFRNRAPLDDSGMPKDRFSAEMPDATLATLKIQPSEPRDSAVYFCASGSFLDTQYFGPGTRLTVL.

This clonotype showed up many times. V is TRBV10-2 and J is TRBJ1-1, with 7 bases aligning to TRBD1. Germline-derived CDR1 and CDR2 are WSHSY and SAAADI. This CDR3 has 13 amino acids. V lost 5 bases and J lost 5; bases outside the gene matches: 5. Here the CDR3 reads CASSNTGATEAFF. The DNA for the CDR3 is TGCGCCAGCAGTAACACAGGGGCAACTGAAGCTTTCTTT.

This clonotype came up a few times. CDR3 sequence: CASSYPRGGGNQPQHF. In DNA, the CDR3 is TGTGCCAGCAGCTACCCCCGGGGAGGGGGGAATCAGCCCCAGCATTTT. The V gene is TRBV11-2, the J gene TRBJ1-5; perhaps TRBD1 as D (6 bases). CDR1 is SGHAT, CDR2 FQNNGV, per germline. The CDR3 spans 16 residues. The V gene lost 4 bases and the J gene lost 4 bases, with 17 bases spanning the gap. Variable domain in full (rest from reference TRBV11-2 and TRBJ1-5): EAGVAQSPRYKIIEKRQSVAFWCNPISGHATLYWYQQILGQGPKLLIQFQNNGVVDDSQLPKDRFSAERLKGVDSTLKIQPAKLEDSAVYLCASSYPRGGGNQPQHFGDGTRLSIL.

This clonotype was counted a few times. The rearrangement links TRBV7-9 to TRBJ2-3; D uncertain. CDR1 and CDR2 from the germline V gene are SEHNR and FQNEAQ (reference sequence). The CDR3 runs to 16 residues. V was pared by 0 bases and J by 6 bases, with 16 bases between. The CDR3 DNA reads TGTGCCAGCAGCTTAGCGGGTGGAACCTTGGCGGATACGCAGTATTTT. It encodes CASSLAGGTLADTQYF.